This T cell receptor beta chain derives from a study of a mutant IDH1 vaccine in newly diagnosed glioma. Overall study: First vaccine doses came 4-6 weeks after radiotherapy alone, or with temozolomide cycles. The treated population exhibited a male proportion of roughly 62%, a female proportion of about 38%, and a mean age of 40.4 years. Antecedent treatment encompassed radiotherapy, temozolomide, or their combination; the majority received both.

Germline lookup yields CDR1 SGHTA and CDR2 FQGNSA. V was clipped by 1 base and J by 8 bases, with 9 bases between them. This CDR3 region has 14 residues. Notes on this clone: The antigen is not known.

The time point denotes: week 5, during vaccination. Doses consisted of 300 ug of mutant IDH1 20-mer peptide each, paired with topical imiquimod. Study outcomes and limitations: Immune responses induced by the vaccine were seen in about 93% of patients, spanning multiple MHC alleles.

Sequencing was performed with immunoSEQ multiplex PCR; in TCRdb, only in-frame clones are kept and a portion is missing. This table has roughly 12,000 clones, about nine tenths appearing once. This specimen consisted of PBMCs, obtained from a glioma patient whose treatment included an IDH1 peptide vaccine. The gene calls are TRBV7-2 and TRBJ1-6, with a weak D call TRBD1 (6 bases). The receptor was derived from a middle-aged woman with glioma. Some clones in this sample may be carry-over from other donors' samples. CDR3 region: CASSLGAGDSPLHF. CDR3 sequence (DNA): TGTGCCAGCAGCTTAGGGGCAGGGGATTCACCCCTCCACTTT.